The 17 T cell receptor beta chains in this list originate from one sample, sequenced in a study of control samples from healthy donors and cancer patients. Sequenced by immunoSEQ multiplex PCR; TCRdb stores in-frame clones only, minus some. The sample has approximately 130,000 clones, around 87% seen once; the top ten hold around 8.7%. Sequenced material: blood. The receptors shown here come from a man aged 35 to 55 in good health.

This chain connects TRBV4-1 to TRBJ2-3, with D perhaps TRBD1 (6 bases). The CDR3 has 18 amino acids. Trimming stripped 3 bases from V and 0 bases from J, with 19 bases between. Germline V lookup: CDR1 MGHRA, CDR2 YSYEKL. The DNA of the CDR3 is TGCGCCAGCAGCCAGGAAACAACCGGGACACCCAGCACAGATACGCAGTATTTT. Protein product: CASSQETTGTPSTDTQYF.

V usage is TRBV30 and J usage is TRBJ1-2; the D gene is possibly TRBD1 (5 bases). The V end lost 0 bases, the J end lost 6 bases, and 14 bases lay between the germline ends. Germline V gene lookup returns CDR1 GTSNPN and CDR2 SVGIG (reference sequence). The CDR3 has 14 residues. The CDR3 protein is CAWSVPGPGDGYTF. CDR3 nucleotides: TGTGCCTGGAGTGTACCGGGGCCGGGGGATGGCTACACCTTC. Looking up the rest from reference TRBV30 and TRBJ1-2 gives the full variable domain: SQTIHQWPATLVQPVGSPLSLECTVEGTSNPNLYWYRQAAGRGLQLLFYSVGIGQISSEVPQNLSASRPQDRQFILSSKKLLLSDSGFYLCAWSVPGPGDGYTFGSGTRLTVV.

In DNA form, the CDR3 reads TGTGCCAGCAGGCCACAAGCTCGGACAGATACGCAGTATTTT. It translates to CASRPQARTDTQYF. This chain uses TRBV5-6 with TRBJ2-3; D is undetermined. The V end lost 5 bases, the J end lost 3 bases, and 13 bases lay between the germline ends. Germline assignment: CDR1 SGHDT and CDR2 YYEEEE. The CDR3 is 14 residues long.

CDR3 in amino acids: CATVSSGNTIYF. The CDR3 DNA sequence: TGCGCCACGGTTAGCTCTGGAAACACCATATATTTT. The J gene is TRBJ1-3, the V gene TRBV4-1; no clear D. The ends were cut back, 10 bases at V and 0 bases at J, with 7 bases in the middle. Germline loops: CDR1 MGHRA, CDR2 YSYEKL. The CDR3 extends over 12 amino acids.

The chain uses TRBV5-1 and TRBJ1-3; D is possibly TRBD1 (5 bases). Trimming removed 4 bases from V and 5 bases from J, with 16 bases in between. The CDR3 is 15 residues long. Germline V gives CDR1 SGHRS, CDR2 YFSETQ. In DNA form, the CDR3 reads TGCGCCAGCAGCCCATACCCGGACAAACGAAACACCATATATTTT. Translating it yields CASSPYPDKRNTIYF.

This clone was seen a single time. The rearrangement uses TRBV9 and TRBJ2-1, with a weak D call TRBD1 (6 bases). Trimming took 2 bases from V and 3 from J, leaving 12 bases between them. Germline-derived CDR1 and CDR2 are SGDLS and YYNGEE. CDR3 length equals 15 residues. The DNA for the CDR3 is TGTGCCAGCAGCGTCCGGGACACCTACTACAATGAGCAGTTCTTC. The encoded protein is CASSVRDTYYNEQFF.

The chain has TRBV24-1 and TRBJ1-2; D unresolved. Germline V lookup: CDR1 KGHDR, CDR2 SFDVKD. The CDR3 has 14 residues. V shed 6 bases and J shed 6 bases, with 16 bases lying between them. The CDR3 region has the DNA TGTGCCACCAGTCCCACACCCCCCGAGGATGGCTACACCTTC. Amino acid sequence: CATSPTPPEDGYTF.

This chain connects TRBV6-5 to TRBJ1-2; D not certain. Deletions cut 10 bases from V and 2 bases from J, with 14 bases between. CDR1 is MNHEY and CDR2 is SVGAGI in the germline V gene. This CDR3 contains 13 residues. CDR3: CATRLTENYGYTF. The CDR3 DNA sequence: TGTGCCACCCGACTGACGGAGAACTATGGCTACACCTTC.

The V call is TRBV30, the J call TRBJ1-1; TRBD1 matches at 9 bases. With 2 bases clipped from V and 4 bases from J, the junction kept 11 bases outside the gene matches. The CDR3 length is 16 residues. Germline V lookup: CDR1 GTSNPN, CDR2 SVGIG (reference sequence). CDR3: CAWSRITGGVSTEAFF. CDR3 DNA: TGTGCCTGGAGTAGAATCACAGGGGGCGTTAGCACTGAAGCTTTCTTT.

This clone showed up just once. This chain joins TRBV2 and TRBJ2-7; 8 bases line up with TRBD1. The CDR3 consists of 14 residues. The V gene end was trimmed by 2 bases and the J gene end by 3 bases; junction bases not matched to a gene: 3. Germline V gives CDR1 SNHLY, CDR2 FYNNEI. The CDR3 loop is CASSEQGAGYEQYF. CDR3 sequence (DNA): TGTGCCAGCAGTGAACAGGGGGCGGGCTACGAGCAGTACTTC.

The chain joins TRBV3-1 (or the pseudogene TRBV3-2) to TRBJ2-1; D gene unclear. This CDR3 has 15 amino acids. Per the germline V gene, CDR1 is LGHDT and CDR2 is YNNKEL (reference sequence). Trimming took 6 bases from V and 0 from J, leaving 12 bases between them. CDR3 sequence: CASSIVESSYNEQFF. In DNA form, the CDR3 reads TGTGCCAGCAGTATAGTGGAGAGCTCCTACAATGAGCAGTTCTTC.

DNA of the CDR3: TGTGCCAGCTCACCACTGGGTGGGGGCAATCAGCCCCAGCATTTT. Translated, it gives CASSPLGGGNQPQHF. The chain carries TRBV18 and TRBJ1-5; D unresolved. Trimming pared 1 base from V and 2 bases from J, leaving 9 bases between. Germline V gene lookup returns CDR1 KGHSH and CDR2 LQKENI. The CDR3 is made up of 15 amino acids.

This clone was seen once. The chain joins TRBV18 to TRBJ1-6; TRBD1 is a possible D gene (5 bases). In germline, CDR1 is KGHSH, CDR2 LQKENI. The CDR3 is made up of 14 amino acids. V was trimmed by 3 bases and J by 8 bases, leaving 11 bases between them. CDR3 amino acids: CASSPGTGYSPLHF. The CDR3 coding sequence is TGTGCCAGCTCACCCGGGACGGGATATTCACCCCTCCACTTT.

The chain employs TRBV5-6 and TRBJ2-1; perhaps D is TRBD1 or TRBD2 (6 bases each). Germline V gene sequence: CDR1 SGHDT, CDR2 YYEEEE. Trimming removed 10 bases at V and 3 bases at J, with 20 bases between. The length of the CDR3 is 15 residues. The CDR3 DNA reads as TGTGCCGCGGCCCCCACGGGGGCGGTCTACAATGAGCAGTTCTTC. It translates to CAAAPTGAVYNEQFF. Drawing the rest from reference TRBV5-6 and TRBJ2-1, the complete variable domain is DAGVTQSPTHLIKTRGQQVTLRCSPKSGHDTVSWYQQALGQGPQFIFQYYEEEERQRGNFPDRFSGHQFPNYSSELNVNALLLGDSALYLCAAAPTGAVYNEQFFGPGTRLTVL.

The rearrangement links TRBV9 to TRBJ1-4, with TRBD1 matching over 9 bases. CDR1 and CDR2 (germline): SGDLS, YYNGEE. The ends lost 0 bases at V and 8 bases at J; junction bases unmatched: 8. The CDR3 contains 16 residues. CDR3 sequence (DNA): TGTGCCAGCAGCGTAGATCCCGGGACAGGGCGGGAAAAACTGTTTTTT. Its translation is CASSVDPGTGREKLFF. Full variable domain (rest looked up from reference TRBV9 and TRBJ1-4): DSGVTQTPKHLITATGQRVTLRCSPRSGDLSVYWYQQSLDQGLQFLIQYYNGEERAKGNILERFSAQQFPDLHSELNLSSLELGDSALYFCASSVDPGTGREKLFFGSGTQLSVL.

Remarks on this clone: A much larger clone lies a single base off, so this may be a read error. The chain has TRBV25-1 and TRBJ1-1; no firm D call. Germline V gene sequence: CDR1 MGHDK, CDR2 SYGVNS. The CDR3 sequence is 11 residues long. Trimming took 5 bases from V and 0 from J, leaving 1 base between them. DNA for the CDR3: TGTGCCAGCAGTATGAACACTGAAGCTTTCTTT. It translates to CASSMNTEAFF.

The chain couples TRBV7-9 to TRBJ1-2, with D possibly TRBD1 on 5 matching bases. Trimming removed 2 bases from V and 14 bases from J, with 18 bases in between. The CDR3 loop spans 13 amino acids. Per the germline V gene, CDR1 is SEHNR and CDR2 is FQNEAQ (reference sequence). The CDR3 is CASSLTVRDPRTF. The CDR3 DNA is TGTGCCAGCAGCTTAACTGTTAGGGACCCGAGGACCTTC.